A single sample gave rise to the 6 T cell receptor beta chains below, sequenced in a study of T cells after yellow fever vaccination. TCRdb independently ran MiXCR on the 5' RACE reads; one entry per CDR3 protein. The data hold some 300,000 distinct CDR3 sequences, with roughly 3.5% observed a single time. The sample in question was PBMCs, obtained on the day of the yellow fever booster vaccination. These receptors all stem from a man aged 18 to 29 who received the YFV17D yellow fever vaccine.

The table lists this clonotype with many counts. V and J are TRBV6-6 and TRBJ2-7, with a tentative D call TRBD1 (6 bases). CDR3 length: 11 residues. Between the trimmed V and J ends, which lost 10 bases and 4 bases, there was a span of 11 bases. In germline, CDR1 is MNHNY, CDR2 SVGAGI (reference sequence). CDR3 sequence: CATRQEYEQYV. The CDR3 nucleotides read TGTGCCACCCGACAGGAATACGAGCAGTACGTC.

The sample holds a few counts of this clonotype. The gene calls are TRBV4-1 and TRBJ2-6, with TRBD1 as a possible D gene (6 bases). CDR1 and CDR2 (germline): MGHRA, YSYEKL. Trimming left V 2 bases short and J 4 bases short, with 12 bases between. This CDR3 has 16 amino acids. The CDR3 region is CASSQQQGPGANVLTF. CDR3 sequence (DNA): TGCGCCAGCAGCCAACAACAGGGTCCCGGGGCCAACGTCCTGACTTTC.

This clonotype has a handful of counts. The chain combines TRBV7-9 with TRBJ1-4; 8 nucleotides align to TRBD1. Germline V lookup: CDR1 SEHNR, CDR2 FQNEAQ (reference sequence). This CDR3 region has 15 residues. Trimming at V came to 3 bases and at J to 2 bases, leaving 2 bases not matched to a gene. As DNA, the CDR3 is TGTGCCAGCAGCTTTCAGGGGGCCACTAATGAAAAACTGTTTTTT. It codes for CASSFQGATNEKLFF.

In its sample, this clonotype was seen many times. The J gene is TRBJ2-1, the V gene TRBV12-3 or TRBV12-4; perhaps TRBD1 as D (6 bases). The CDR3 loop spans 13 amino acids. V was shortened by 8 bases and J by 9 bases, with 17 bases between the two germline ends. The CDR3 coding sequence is TGTGCCAGCCAAGGATCAGGGGATCCTGAGCAGTTCTTC. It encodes CASQGSGDPEQFF.

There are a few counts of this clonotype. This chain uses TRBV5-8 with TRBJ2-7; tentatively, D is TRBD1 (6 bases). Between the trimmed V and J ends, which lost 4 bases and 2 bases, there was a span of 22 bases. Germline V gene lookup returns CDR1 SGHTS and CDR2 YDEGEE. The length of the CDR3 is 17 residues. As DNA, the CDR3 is TGTGCCAGCAGCATCGCATCCGGGACACCGGTGGCCTACGAGCAGTACTTC. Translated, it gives CASSIASGTPVAYEQYF.

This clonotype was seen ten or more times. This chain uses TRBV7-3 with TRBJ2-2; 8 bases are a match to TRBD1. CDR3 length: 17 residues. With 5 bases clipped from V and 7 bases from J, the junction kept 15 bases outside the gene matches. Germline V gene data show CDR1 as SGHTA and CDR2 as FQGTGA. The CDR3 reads CASSLNDRTGGFGELFF. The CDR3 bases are TGTGCCAGCAGCCTAAACGATAGAACAGGGGGGTTCGGGGAGCTGTTTTTT.